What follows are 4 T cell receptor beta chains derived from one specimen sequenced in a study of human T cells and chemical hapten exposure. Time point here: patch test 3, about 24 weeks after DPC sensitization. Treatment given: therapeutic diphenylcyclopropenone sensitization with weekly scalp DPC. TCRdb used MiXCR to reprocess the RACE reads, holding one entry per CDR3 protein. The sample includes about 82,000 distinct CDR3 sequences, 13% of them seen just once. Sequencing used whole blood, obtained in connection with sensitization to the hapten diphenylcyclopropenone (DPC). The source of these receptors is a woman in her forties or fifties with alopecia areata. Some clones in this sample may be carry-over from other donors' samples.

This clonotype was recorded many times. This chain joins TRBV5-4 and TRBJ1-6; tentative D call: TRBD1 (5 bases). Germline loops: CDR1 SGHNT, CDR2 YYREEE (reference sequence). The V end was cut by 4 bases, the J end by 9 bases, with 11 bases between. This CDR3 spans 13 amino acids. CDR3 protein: CASSPIRGSPLHF. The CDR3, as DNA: TGTGCCAGCAGCCCAATTAGGGGTTCACCCCTCCACTTT.

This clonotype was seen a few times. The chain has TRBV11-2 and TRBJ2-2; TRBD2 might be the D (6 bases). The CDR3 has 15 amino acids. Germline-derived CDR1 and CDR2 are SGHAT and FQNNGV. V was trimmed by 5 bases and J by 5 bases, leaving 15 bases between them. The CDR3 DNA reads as TGTGCCAGCAGCCGCGGGACCCCGGGTACCGGGGAGCTGTTTTTT. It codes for CASSRGTPGTGELFF.

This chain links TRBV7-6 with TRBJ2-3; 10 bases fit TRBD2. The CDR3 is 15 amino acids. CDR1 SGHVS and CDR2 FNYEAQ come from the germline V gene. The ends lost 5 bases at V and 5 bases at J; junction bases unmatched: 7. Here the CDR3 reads CASSLLAGTIDTQYF. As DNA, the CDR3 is TGTGCCAGCAGCCTACTAGCGGGAACAATAGATACGCAGTATTTT. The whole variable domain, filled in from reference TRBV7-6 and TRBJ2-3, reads GAGVSQSPRYKVTKRGQDVALRCDPISGHVSLYWYRQALGQGPEFLTYFNYEAQQDKSGLPNDRFSAERPEGSISTLTIQRTEQRDSAMYRCASSLLAGTIDTQYFGPGTRLTVL.

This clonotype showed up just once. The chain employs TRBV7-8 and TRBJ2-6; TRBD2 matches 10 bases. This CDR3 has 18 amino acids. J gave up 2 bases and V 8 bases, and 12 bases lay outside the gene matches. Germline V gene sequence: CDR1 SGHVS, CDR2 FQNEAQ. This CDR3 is CASHRAGGPTPGANVLTF. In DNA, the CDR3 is TGTGCCAGCCACAGAGCGGGAGGGCCAACTCCTGGGGCCAACGTCCTGACTTTC. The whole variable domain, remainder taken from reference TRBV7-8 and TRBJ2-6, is GAGVSQSPRYKVAKRGQDVALRCDPISGHVSLFWYQQALGQGPEFLTYFQNEAQLDKSGLPSDRFFAERPEGSVSTLKIQRTQQEDSAVYLCASHRAGGPTPGANVLTFGAGSRLTVL.